This is a list of T cell receptor beta chains from one sample in a study of tumor-infiltrating lymphocytes in primary liver carcinoma. TCRdb reprocessed the multiplex PCR reads with MiXCR, giving one entry per CDR3 protein. This table has approximately 30,000 distinct CDR3 sequences, roughly four fifths appearing once. Sequencing was performed on liver tumor tissue from sampling region 5. These receptors came from a man aged 35 to 55 with primary liver carcinoma and hepatitis B virus infection. CDR3s include the opening cysteine and the closing phenylalanine or tryptophan. The D gene is left open where the match is weak. Some rows have no size entry. The others give once, few or many, or a class for an expanded clone.

- | TRBJ2-5 | TRBD2 | 16 | TRBV11-2 | CTSSQTSGGGKETEHF | TGTACCAGCAGCCAAACTTCTGGCGGGGGGAAAGAGACCGAGCACTTC
- | TRBJ1-1 | TRBD1 | 12 | TRBV11-2 | CASGRKDRESFF | TGTGCCAGCGGCCGGAAGGACAGGGAATCTTTCTTT
- | TRBJ1-6 | - | 17 | TRBV4-2 | CASSQDPGGTYNSPPHF | TGTGCCAGCAGCCAAGATCCGGGGGGGACTTATAATTCACCCCCCCACTTT
- | TRBJ2-7 | - | 15 | TRBV11-2 | CAGSPSWLTEYELYF | TGTGCCGGCAGCCCGTCGTGGCTAACAGAGTACGAGCTGTACTTC
many | TRBJ1-1 | TRBD1 | 16 | TRBV12-3/TRBV12-4 | CASSKGQATMNTEAFF | TGTGCCAGCAGTAAAGGACAGGCGACGATGAACACTGAAGCTTTCTTT
- | TRBJ2-7 | - | 15 | TRBV4-3 | CASSQETGSSYEQYF | TGCGCCAGCAGCCAAGAAACAGGGAGCTCCTACGAGCAGTATTTC
- | TRBJ2-7 | - | 13 | TRBV6-1 | CPSSVERSYEQYF | TGTCCCAGCAGTGTTGAGCGGTCCTACGAGCAATACTTC
- | TRBJ2-3 | - | 16 | TRBV6-1 | CASGALGGSSTDTQYF | TGTGCCAGCGGCGCGCTTGGCGGGTCTAGCACAGATACGCAGTATTTT
- | TRBJ2-5 | - | 12 | TRBV10-3 | CTISEEGETQYF | TGTACCATCAGTGAGGAGGGGGAGACCCAGTACTTT
few | TRBJ2-5 | - | 15 | TRBV6-1 | CVSSVPTGGGETQYF | TGTGTCAGCAGTGTACCGACAGGAGGGGGAGAGACCCAGTACTTC
medium-sized | TRBJ2-1 | - | 13 | TRBV11-2 | CASSLDRLAMGFF | TGTGCCAGCAGCTTAGATCGGCTAGCGATGGGGTTCTTC
once | TRBJ2-1 | - | 15 | TRBV5-5 | CASSSGEGSYKEQFF | TGTGCCAGCAGCTCTGGAGAGGGTTCCTACAAAGAGCAGTTCTTC
- | TRBJ1-2 | - | 15 | TRBV4-2 | CASSHHLGSGYGYTF | TGTGCCAGTAGCCACCATCTCGGGTCGGGCTATGGCTACACCTTC
- | TRBJ2-7 | - | 15 | TRBV11-2 | CASSRPNAQGDEQYF | TGTGCCAGCAGCCGGCCTAATGCACAGGGCGATGAGCAGTACTTC
- | TRBJ2-7 | - | 13 | TRBV6-2/TRBV6-3 | CASSPPSGVEQYF | TGTGCCAGTAGCCCCCCGAGTGGGGTCGAGCAGTACTTC
many | TRBJ2-1 | TRBD1 | 14 | TRBV5-1 | CASSPGQGLGEQFF | TGCGCCAGCAGTCCCGGACAGGGTTTGGGTGAGCAGTTCTTC
- | TRBJ2-2 | - | 16 | TRBV2 | CASTRLAGENTGKVFF | TGTGCCAGCACGAGGTTAGCTGGGGAAAACACCGGGAAGGTGTTTTTT
- | TRBJ2-5 | TRBD2 | 16 | TRBV14 | CANCHRSGSPQETQYF | TGTGCCAACTGCCATAGGAGCGGGAGCCCGCAAGAGACCCAGTACTTC
many | TRBJ2-3 | - | 12 | TRBV5-4 | CATRGATDTQYF | TGTGCCACCCGGGGAGCCACAGATACGCAGTATTTT
- | TRBJ2-3 | - | 14 | TRBV29-1 | CRAGREAITYTQYF | TGCAGGGCCGGGCGGGAAGCAATCACATATACGCAGTATTTT
many | TRBJ2-1 | TRBD1 | 16 | TRBV24-1 | CATSDNDRGGELEQFF | TGTGCCACCAGTGACAACGACAGGGGAGGTGAGCTTGAGCAGTTCTTC
- | TRBJ2-7 | TRBD1 | 16 | TRBV11-2 | CTSKSHSSGTAYAQYF | TGTACCAGCAAGTCCCATTCTTCCGGGACAGCCTACGCGCAGTACTTT
once | TRBJ2-2 | - | 16 | TRBV14 | CASSQRRTALTGELFF | TGTGCCAGCAGCCAGAGAAGGACGGCACTCACCGGGGAGCTGTTTTTT
- | TRBJ2-1 | - | 14 | TRBV11-2 | CASSLYRQVCERFF | TGTGCCAGCAGCTTATACCGTCAAGTTTGTGAGCGGTTCTTC
- | TRBJ1-2 | - | 15 | TRBV11-2 | CASSQTGGSSPGYTF | TGTGCCAGCAGCCAAACAGGAGGCTCCTCCCCTGGCTACACCTTC
- | TRBJ2-3 | TRBD2 | 16 | TRBV5-1 | CASSLGAGDCGDTQYF | TGCGCCAGTAGCTTGGGAGCGGGGGATTGTGGAGATACGCAATATTTT
- | TRBJ2-7 | TRBD1 | 15 | TRBV11-2 | CVSSLVPGGQYEQYF | TGTGTCAGCAGCCTTGTGCCAGGGGGCCAGTACGAGCAGTACTTC
large | TRBJ1-1 | - | 13 | TRBV11-1 | CASSRQVNTEAFF | TGTGCCAGCAGCCGCCAGGTGAACACTGAAGCTTTCTTT
- | TRBJ2-3 | - | 14 | TRBV7-9 | CASSLGGTTDTQYF | TGTGCCAGCAGCTTAGGGGGGACAACGGATACGCAGTATTTT
- | TRBJ2-4 | - | 16 | TRBV13 | CASSLEEEANKNIQNF | TGTGCCAGCAGTTTAGAGGAGGAGGCTAATAAAAACATTCAGAACTTC
- | TRBJ1-4 | - | 16 | TRBV11-2 | CASSRTPGGTNEKLFF | TGTGCCAGCAGCAGGACTCCAGGAGGAACAAATGAAAAGCTGTTTTTC
- | TRBJ2-7 | TRBD2 | 18 | TRBV7-9 | CASSGGTRGSQRPYEQYF | TGTGCCAGCAGCGGCGGGACTAGAGGGAGCCAGCGTCCCTACGAGCAGTACTTC